This is a list of T cell receptor beta chains from one sample in a study of graft-versus-host responses after intestinal transplantation. Clones were read by immunoSEQ multiplex PCR, and TCRdb kept only the in-frame ones, dropping some. The sample gives 110,000 to 150,000 clones, about nine tenths of which show up once; 0.15% to 0.2% is in the top ten. What these receptors recognize is not known. Sequenced here: unstimulated CD4+ T cells sorted from spleen or lymph node cells, sampled before intestinal transplant. These receptors all stem from a human donor who received an intestinal transplant. Both conserved end residues are part of each CDR3. The D gene is left open where the match is weak.

v_call | d_call | cdr3_aa
TRBV5-6 | - | CASSLRVGGKSSGNTIYF
TRBV11-2 | - | CASSPALRQKLFF
TRBV2 | TRBD1 | CASSLAGDRGNYGYTF
TRBV5-4 | TRBD1 | CASSYTGQLNYGYTF
TRBV18 | - | CASSPEVIGTDTQYF
TRBV6-6 | TRBD1 | CASRAGTGRPNSPLHF
TRBV19 | - | CASRTSHGELFF
TRBV6-4 | - | CASSASSTAKPFYEQYF
TRBV4-1 | TRBD1 | CASSPGRGYYEQYF
TRBV28 | TRBD1 | CASRDRVSNQPQHF
TRBV10-3 | TRBD2 | CAIGLGSSGANVLTF
TRBV5-4 | TRBD2 | CASSLSRLAGNTGELFF
TRBV19 | - | CASTRDGDNQPQHF
TRBV15 | TRBD2 | CATSRTSGTYNEQFF
TRBV7-2 | TRBD1 | CASSLVQGAGEQFF
TRBV7-3 | - | CASSPIARMGGQETQYF
TRBV28 | - | CASSPWGSRGYEQYF
TRBV6-1 | TRBD1 | CASRPGQVYEQYF
TRBV5-1 | - | CASSPGEGYTF
TRBV7-2 | TRBD1 | CASSFNRGGDIQYF
TRBV2 | - | CASTDTQYF
TRBV9 | - | CASSVGPGQGSEQYF
TRBV11-2 | TRBD1 | CASTGRQGAYEKLFF
TRBV6-5 | - | CASSYLSMGENTEAFF
TRBV25-1 | - | CASRWGSTDTQYF
TRBV7-2 | TRBD1 | CASSHRGANTGELFF
TRBV6-4 | TRBD1 | CASRTDREGLNTEAFF
TRBV5-1 | TRBD1 | CASRTGTGAYEQYF
TRBV4-1 | TRBD2 | CASSQAAGRGSTDTQYF
TRBV5-1 | - | CASSLGEYGYTF
TRBV5-1 | - | CASSSEGEGDEQFF
TRBV28 | - | CASSWTGIALSGANVLTF
TRBV4-2 | - | CASSQDPGAETQYF
TRBV27 | - | CASKFYQGHSGANVLTF
TRBV6-5 | - | CASSYPKGRSYGYTF
TRBV28 | - | CASILGVAGSGYTF
TRBV19 | - | CATGGASDTQYF
TRBV28 | - | CASTTPGLTTGPQHF
TRBV19 | - | CASSIERQPQHF
TRBV7-5 | - | CARSPRSYEQYF
TRBV5-1 | - | CASSLATGKVSYNEQFF
TRBV11-1 | TRBD1 | CASSQRGQGIEAFF
TRBV10-1 | - | CASSEGQGKQETQYF
TRBV5-6 | - | CASRGLIPKGYTF
TRBV2 | TRBD1 | CASRTGRNYGYTF
TRBV27 | TRBD1 | CASSSRQGLETQYF
TRBV6-1 | TRBD1 | CASSGDRSSYEQYF
TRBV7-2 | - | CASSHRGHNEQFF
TRBV5-1 | TRBD2 | CASSREGTDTQYF
TRBV6-1 | - | CASSEPLEEKLFF
TRBV6-1 | - | CASIQGGNYGYTF
TRBV5-6 | - | CASSLAGTAIQETQYF
TRBV6-1 | TRBD2 | CASSGGTIADTQYF
TRBV5-1 | - | CASSLLGQTYNEQFF
TRBV27 | - | CASSPGGGLYEQYF
TRBV11-2 | TRBD2 | CASSPRSLAGYYYEQYF